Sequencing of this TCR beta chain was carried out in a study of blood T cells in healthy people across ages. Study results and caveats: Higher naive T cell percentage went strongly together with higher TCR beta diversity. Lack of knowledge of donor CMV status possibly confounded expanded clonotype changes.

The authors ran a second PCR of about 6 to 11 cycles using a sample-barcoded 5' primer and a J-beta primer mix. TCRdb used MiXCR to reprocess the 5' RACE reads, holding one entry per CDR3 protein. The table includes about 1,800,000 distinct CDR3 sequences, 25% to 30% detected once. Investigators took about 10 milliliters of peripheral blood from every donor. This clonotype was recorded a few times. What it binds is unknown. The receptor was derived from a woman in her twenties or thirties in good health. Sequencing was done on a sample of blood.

CDR3 sequence: CASKDGTNYGYTF. The CDR3 DNA follows: TGTGCCAGCAAGGACGGTACTAACTATGGCTACACCTTC. The rearrangement links TRBV6-5 to TRBJ1-2; D is unclear. Germline-derived CDR1 and CDR2 are MNHEY and SVGAGI. The CDR3 is 13 amino acids. V lost 7 bases and J 0 bases, leaving 9 bases between the germline ends.